The 31 T cell receptor beta chains presented below share a single source sample, sequenced in a study of T-cell reconstitution after alpha-beta-depleted transplantation in children. Unique molecular identifiers were used in preparing the TCRbeta library. From the PCR reads, TCRdb called clonotypes with MiXCR, one entry per CDR3 protein. The profile shows fewer than 400,000 distinct CDR3 sequences, 20% to 30% of them singletons. The specimen comprised PBMCs, mostly from graft donor cells, sampled 180 days after TCRalphabeta/CD19-depleted stem cell transplant. The origin of the receptors is a male patient between 10 and 17 years old who had a stem cell transplant for acute lymphoblastic leukemia, so the T cells may come from the graft donor.

The J gene is TRBJ2-7, the V gene TRBV12-3 or TRBV12-4; the D call may be TRBD1 or TRBD2 (5 bases each). Trimming took 5 bases from V and 0 from J, leaving 17 bases between them. The CDR3 sequence is 16 residues long. CDR3 in amino acids: CASSLDPGRPSYEQYF. The DNA of the CDR3 is TGTGCCAGCAGTCTTGATCCGGGACGGCCCTCCTACGAGCAGTACTTC.

The chain joins TRBV20-1 to TRBJ2-7, with D perhaps TRBD1 (6 bases). This CDR3 comprises 13 residues. Trimming shortened V by 3 bases and J by 0 bases, and 9 bases separated the two germline ends. Germline V gives CDR1 DFQATT, CDR2 SNEGSKA (reference sequence). This CDR3 is CSASRDISYEQYF. CDR3 nucleotides: TGCAGTGCTAGTAGGGACATCTCCTACGAGCAGTACTTC.

This chain uses TRBV20-1 with TRBJ2-3, with D tentatively TRBD2 (5 bases). The V gene lost 0 bases and the J gene lost 6 bases, with 22 bases spanning the gap. CDR3 length: 17 amino acids. Germline V CDR1 and CDR2: DFQATT, SNEGSKA (reference sequence). CDR3 DNA sequence: TGCAGTGCTAGAGATATTCCCTTATCCGTACCGGGGGATACGCAGTATTTT. Its protein product is CSARDIPLSVPGDTQYF.

The chain recombines TRBV10-1 with TRBJ1-6, with 9 bases fitting TRBD1. CDR1 is WNHNN and CDR2 is SYGVQD in the germline V gene (reference sequence). Losses at the gene ends were 6 bases for V and 4 bases for J; bases not matched to a gene: 1. CDR3 length equals 14 residues. The chain's CDR3 is CASRGQGYNSPLHF. In DNA, the CDR3 is TGCGCCAGCAGAGGACAGGGGTATAATTCACCCCTCCACTTT.

The chain carries TRBV18 and TRBJ1-1; D not certain. V gave up 2 bases and J gave up 1 base, with 8 bases separating them. Germline V gene sequence: CDR1 KGHSH, CDR2 LQKENI. This CDR3 region has 14 residues. The chain's CDR3 is CASSPGRQNTEAFF. The CDR3 DNA is TGTGCCAGCTCACCAGGTCGACAGAACACTGAAGCTTTCTTT.

This clonotype was counted many times. The chain recombines TRBV7-6 with TRBJ2-1; the match to TRBD2 covers 10 bases. The CDR3 loop spans 19 amino acids. Germline CDR1 is SGHVS and CDR2 is FNYEAQ. J was trimmed by 0 bases and V by 2 bases; bases with no gene match: 10. The CDR3 loop reads CASSLFLGTSASSYNEQFF. The DNA for the CDR3 is TGTGCCAGCAGCTTATTTTTGGGGACTAGCGCCAGCTCCTACAATGAGCAGTTCTTC.

The rearrangement joins TRBV20-1 to TRBJ1-1; TRBD1 aligns across 7 bases. Germline CDR1 DFQATT, CDR2 SNEGSKA (reference sequence). V was pared by 0 bases and J by 0 bases, with 7 bases of the junction left unmatched. The CDR3 totals 16 residues. The CDR3 coding sequence is TGCAGTGCTAGAGATACACAGGGGTTAATGAACACTGAAGCTTTCTTT. It encodes CSARDTQGLMNTEAFF.

This clonotype appeared a few times. V usage is TRBV5-1 and J usage is TRBJ2-5, with 8 bases matching TRBD2. The CDR3 runs to 13 residues. The V gene end was trimmed by 5 bases and the J gene end by 2 bases; junction bases not matched to a gene: 2. Germline CDR1 reads SGHRS; CDR2 reads YFSETQ. The CDR3: CASRLAVQETQYF. In DNA, the CDR3 is TGCGCCAGCAGACTAGCGGTACAAGAGACCCAGTACTTC.

This clonotype was seen more than once but under ten times. This rearrangement joins TRBV6-5 to TRBJ2-7, with D possibly TRBD1 on 6 matching bases. Germline assignment: CDR1 MNHEY and CDR2 SVGAGI. Trimming removed 0 bases from V and 2 bases from J, with 14 bases in between. The CDR3 runs to 16 residues. CDR3 nucleotides: TGTGCCAGCAGTTACTCTGTTATGGGGGCCGCCTACGAGCAGTACTTC. This translates into CASSYSVMGAAYEQYF.

This clonotype was seen a handful of times. The V call is TRBV5-1, the J call TRBJ2-2, with 8 nucleotides matching TRBD1. Trimming took 4 bases from V and 3 from J; bases not matched to a gene: 8. The CDR3 sequence is 16 residues long. Germline-derived CDR1 and CDR2 are SGHRS and YFSETQ. In nucleotides, the CDR3 is TGCGCCAGCAGCGTGGACAGGGAAAGGTACACCGGGGAGCTGTTTTTT. Translating it yields CASSVDRERYTGELFF. Full variable domain (missing parts from reference TRBV5-1 and TRBJ2-2): KAGVTQTPRYLIKTRGQQVTLSCSPISGHRSVSWYQQTPGQGLQFLFEYFSETQRNKGNFPGRFSGRQFSNSRSEMNVSTLELGDSALYLCASSVDRERYTGELFFGEGSRLTVL.

V gene TRBV7-2 combines with J gene TRBJ2-5, with 8 bases matching TRBD1. Losses at the gene ends were 3 bases for V and 2 bases for J; bases not matched to a gene: 8. Germline values: CDR1 SGHTA, CDR2 FQGNSA. This CDR3 is 16 amino acids long. The CDR3 DNA follows: TGTGCCAGCAGCTTCGGACAGGGTTCGGCACAAGAGACCCAGTACTTC. Amino acids: CASSFGQGSAQETQYF.

The chain uses TRBV5-1 and TRBJ2-3; D possibly matches TRBD1 or TRBD2 (5 bases each). V lost 0 bases, J lost 1 base, and 6 bases lay in between. In germline, CDR1 is SGHRS, CDR2 YFSETQ. The CDR3 has 14 amino acids. The CDR3 region has the DNA TGCGCCAGCAGCTTGGGGGACGGCACAGATACGCAGTATTTT. Its protein is CASSLGDGTDTQYF. Based on the CDR3 plus reference TRBV5-1 and TRBJ2-3, the full variable domain is KAGVTQTPRYLIKTRGQQVTLSCSPISGHRSVSWYQQTPGQGLQFLFEYFSETQRNKGNFPGRFSGRQFSNSRSEMNVSTLELGDSALYLCASSLGDGTDTQYFGPGTRLTVL.

The V and J genes are TRBV10-3 and TRBJ2-7, with D maybe TRBD2 (6 bases). CDR3 length equals 14 residues. V lost 2 bases and J 4 bases, leaving 12 bases between the germline ends. CDR1 is ENHRY, CDR2 SYGVKD, per germline. CDR3 sequence reads: CAISEIAGGYEQYF. CDR3 DNA sequence: TGTGCCATCAGTGAGATAGCCGGGGGTTACGAGCAGTACTTC.

V and J are TRBV20-1 and TRBJ1-5; D is uncertain. The length of the CDR3 is 13 residues. With 0 bases removed from V and 9 bases from J, the gap between germline ends came to 12 bases. Germline values: CDR1 DFQATT, CDR2 SNEGSKA (reference sequence). CDR3: CSAREVQSWPQHF. The CDR3 region has the DNA TGCAGTGCTAGAGAGGTCCAGTCCTGGCCCCAGCATTTT.

This clonotype was counted between two and nine times. The chain uses TRBV4-1 and TRBJ2-1, with 10 bases identical to TRBD1. After removal of 2 bases from V and 3 bases from J, the junction contained 4 bases not matched to a gene. Germline V gene lookup returns CDR1 MGHRA and CDR2 YSYEKL. The CDR3 totals 16 residues. The CDR3 DNA reads as TGCGCCAGCAGCCAACCGGGACAGGGGAACTACAATGAGCAGTTCTTC. It encodes CASSQPGQGNYNEQFF.

The chain has TRBV2 and TRBJ2-4; perhaps D is TRBD1 or TRBD2 (6 bases each). The V end was cut by 7 bases, the J end by 8 bases, with 12 bases between. Germline CDR1 SNHLY, CDR2 FYNNEI. The CDR3 extends over 12 amino acids. Here the CDR3 reads CASTKGGDIQYF. CDR3 sequence (DNA): TGTGCCAGCACGAAGGGGGGAGACATTCAGTACTTC.

This clonotype was counted a few times. J is TRBJ1-6 and V is TRBV27; D gene unclear. The CDR3 contains 13 residues. Trimming took 3 bases from V and 8 from J, leaving 8 bases between them. Germline V gene sequence: CDR1 MNHEY, CDR2 SMNVEV (reference sequence). This CDR3 is CASSLAGYSPLHF. The CDR3 DNA reads as TGTGCCAGCAGTTTGGCGGGATATTCACCCCTCCACTTT.

The CDR3 is CASTGFYNSPLHF. CDR3 DNA: TGTGCCAGCACAGGGTTCTATAATTCACCCCTCCACTTT. This chain joins TRBV2 and TRBJ1-6; D is perhaps TRBD1 (5 bases). Germline V lookup: CDR1 SNHLY, CDR2 FYNNEI. V gave up 7 bases and J gave up 3 bases, with 7 bases separating them. This CDR3 spans 13 amino acids. Full variable domain (missing parts from reference TRBV2 and TRBJ1-6): EPEVTQTPSHQVTQMGQEVILRCVPISNHLYFYWYRQILGQKVEFLVSFYNNEISEKSEIFDDQFSVERPDGSNFTLKIRSTKLEDSAMYFCASTGFYNSPLHFGNGTRLTVT.

Only a few counts were recorded for this clonotype. The gene calls are TRBV10-3 and TRBJ2-7, with 9 bases aligning to TRBD1. The CDR3 length is 16 residues. Germline CDR1 is ENHRY and CDR2 is SYGVKD. Unmatched junction bases numbered 18, after V lost 10 bases and J lost 5 bases. The CDR3 loop reads CATTGWLGQGFNEQYF. CDR3 sequence (DNA): TGTGCCACTACGGGGTGGCTAGGACAGGGGTTTAACGAGCAGTACTTC.

This clonotype was recorded a few times. CDR3 in DNA: TGTGCCAGCAGCTTGGTTTGGGGGGGCGAGAACTATGGCTACACCTTC. Translation gives CASSLVWGGENYGYTF. The gene calls are TRBV7-8 and TRBJ1-2; possibly TRBD1 for D (6 bases). The CDR3 has 16 amino acids. The germline V and J ends were trimmed by 3 bases and 2 bases, with 16 bases remaining between them. The germline V gene encodes CDR1 SGHVS and CDR2 FQNEAQ.

The sample holds a few counts of this clonotype. This rearrangement joins TRBV28 to TRBJ2-1; D unresolved. CDR3 length: 16 residues. Germline CDR1 MDHEN, CDR2 SYDVKM. The V end lost 4 bases, the J end lost 1 base, and 14 bases lay between the germline ends. The CDR3 reads CASSSLPGQSYNEQFF. DNA of the CDR3: TGTGCCAGCAGTTCCCTCCCCGGGCAGTCCTACAATGAGCAGTTCTTC.

The J gene is TRBJ2-4, the V gene TRBV13; no clear D gene. CDR3 size: 16 residues. The germline gives CDR1 PRHDT, CDR2 FYEKMQ (reference sequence). Trimming removed 4 bases at V and 0 bases at J, with 13 bases between. The CDR3 nucleotides read TGTGCCAGCAGCTCATCCCGTATACTAGCCAAAAACATTCAGTACTTC. It yields the protein CASSSSRILAKNIQYF.

The chain carries TRBV14 and TRBJ2-1; 7 nucleotides agree with TRBD1. The CDR3 is 15 residues long. CDR1 and CDR2 from the germline V gene are SGHDN and FVKESK. J lost 4 bases, V lost 4 bases, and 7 bases had no gene match. The CDR3 region has the DNA TGTGCCAGCAGCCCCACCGGGACAGCTTACAATGAGCAGTTCTTC. It encodes CASSPTGTAYNEQFF.

In its sample, this clonotype was seen many times. Here the CDR3 reads CSARRASRATDTQYF. CDR3 nucleotides: TGCAGTGCTAGAAGGGCTAGCAGGGCCACAGATACGCAGTATTTT. V usage is TRBV20-1 and J usage is TRBJ2-3; D might be TRBD1 or TRBD2, each matching 5 bases. The germline CDR1 and CDR2 sequences are DFQATT and SNEGSKA (reference sequence). The germline V and J ends were trimmed by 2 bases and 2 bases, with 14 bases remaining between them. The CDR3 runs to 15 residues.

The gene calls are TRBV7-7 and TRBJ2-1, with 8 nucleotides matching TRBD2. The CDR3 runs to 14 residues. The germline V gene encodes CDR1 SSHAT and CDR2 FNYEAQ (reference sequence). The DNA for the CDR3 is TGTTTAACCGGCGGGAGGATTACTTACAATGAGCAGTTCTTC. Encoded protein: CLTGGRITYNEQFF.

This clonotype was seen a few times. This chain joins TRBV4-1 and TRBJ1-2; perhaps TRBD1 as D (5 bases). Deletions cut 4 bases from V and 3 bases from J, with 15 bases between. This CDR3 is built from 15 residues. CDR1 MGHRA and CDR2 YSYEKL come from the germline V gene. The CDR3 region is CASSPRDAEDYGYTF. In DNA form, the CDR3 reads TGCGCCAGCAGCCCCCGGGACGCTGAAGACTATGGCTACACCTTC.

This clonotype has just one count. The V and J genes are TRBV6-4 and TRBJ2-1; unclear D gene. Per germline, CDR1 MRHNA and CDR2 SNTAGT. With 5 bases removed from V and 6 bases from J, the gap between germline ends came to 14 bases. The CDR3 runs to 14 residues. CDR3 sequence: CASSSLEFSNEQFF. The CDR3 nucleotides read TGTGCCAGCAGTTCTCTGGAATTCTCCAATGAGCAGTTCTTC.

V is TRBV2 and J is TRBJ2-3, with D possibly being TRBD2 (5 bases). Deletions cut 7 bases from V and 2 bases from J, with 10 bases between. The CDR3 runs to 13 residues. Looked up from germline, CDR1 is SNHLY and CDR2 is FYNNEI. The CDR3 sequence is CASISGSTDTQYF. CDR3 nucleotides: TGTGCCAGCATAAGCGGCTCCACAGATACGCAGTATTTT.

The V call is TRBV4-1, the J call TRBJ2-7, with 9 bases lining up with TRBD2. Germline-derived CDR1 and CDR2 are MGHRA and YSYEKL. The V and J ends lost 0 bases and 1 base, in that order; junction bases with no gene match: 4. The CDR3 runs 16 residues. The CDR3 loop reads CASSQEGAGGSYEQYF. In DNA, the CDR3 is TGCGCCAGCAGCCAAGAGGGAGCGGGAGGATCCTACGAGCAGTACTTC.

There are a few counts of this clonotype. The rearrangement links TRBV11-2 to TRBJ2-3, with unresolved D. V lost 3 bases to trimming and J lost 2 bases, with 15 bases between them. The CDR3 loop spans 16 amino acids. CDR1 and CDR2 (germline): SGHAT, FQNNGV. The CDR3 region has the DNA TGTGCCAGCAGCTTGTTGAGCCTGTGGGCCACAGATACGCAGTATTTT. It encodes CASSLLSLWATDTQYF.

In its sample, this clonotype was seen many times. CDR3 DNA sequence: TGTGCCAGCAGCCCCTTGGACAGGGGAAGGGTCTATCTTCAAGAGACCCAGTACTTC. Its translation: CASSPLDRGRVYLQETQYF. The gene calls are TRBV5-6 and TRBJ2-5; TRBD1 matches at 9 bases. The V and J ends lost 4 bases and 2 bases, in that order; junction bases with no gene match: 18. This CDR3 region has 19 residues. Per germline, CDR1 SGHDT and CDR2 YYEEEE.